The rows below give T cell receptor beta chains drawn from one sample of a study of blood T cells in healthy people across ages. Each CDR3 protein is one row after TCRdb ran MiXCR on the 5' RACE reads. The sample holds fewer than 1.5 million distinct CDR3 sequences; approximately 38% are singletons and the top ten take 6.5% to 10%. Sequenced input: blood. The receptor source for this set is a woman between 18 and 29 years old in good health. CDR3s include the opening cysteine and the closing phenylalanine or tryptophan. A D gene is named only where the DNA matches it firmly. Some rows mark clone size as missing; the rest say once, few, many or name a class of expanded clone.

d_gene	v_gene	j_gene	abundance	CDR3nt	CDR3aa
TRBD2	TRBV6-5	TRBJ2-1	once	TGTGCCACTCAACCCGACAGCGGGGGGGTCTTGGTGGAGCAGTTCTTC	CATQPDSGGVLVEQFF
NA	TRBV20-1	TRBJ2-4	NA	TGCAGTGCTAAGGACGAGCAAAGCATTCAGTACTTC	CSAKDEQSIQYF
NA	TRBV19	TRBJ1-1	NA	TGTGCCGTCGCCCCGGGACACCTCCGTACTGAAGCTTTCTTT	CAVAPGHLRTEAFF
TRBD1	TRBV9	TRBJ2-7	NA	TGTGCCAGCAGTTCCACCGGGACAGGGCTTCTCAATGAGCAGTACTTC	CASSSTGTGLLNEQYF
NA	TRBV5-1	TRBJ2-3	few	TGCGCCAGCAGCTTGCCCCAGGGAAGGGGGGGCACAGATACGCAGTATTTT	CASSLPQGRGGTDTQYF
NA	TRBV7-9	TRBJ1-2	many	TGTGCCAGCAGCTTGGGGCAGGCCGGGGGCTACACCTTC	CASSLGQAGGYTF
NA	TRBV4-2	TRBJ2-1	few	TGTGCCAGCAGCGGGACCCTCGGCGATGAGCAGTTCTTC	CASSGTLGDEQFF
NA	TRBV6-2/TRBV6-3	TRBJ2-5	NA	TGTGCCAGCAGGAGCGTCCCGACCAATGAGCAGTACTTC	CASRSVPTNEQYF
NA	TRBV9	TRBJ2-3	NA	TGTGCCAGCCAGGGGCTCCAGATTACTAGCACAGATACGCAGTATTTT	CASQGLQITSTDTQYF
TRBD1	TRBV7-9	TRBJ2-3	NA	TGTGCCGGATCCGGACAGGTGGGAGATACGCAGTATTTT	CAGSGQVGDTQYF
NA	TRBV20-1	TRBJ2-5	few	TGCAGTGCTAGAGGTTCTTGGGGCGGCCAAGAGACCCAGTACTTC	CSARGSWGGQETQYF
NA	TRBV18	TRBJ2-7	NA	TGTGCCAGCTCACCGCAACAGGATTCGGCCTACTACGAGCAGTACTTC	CASSPQQDSAYYEQYF
TRBD2	TRBV7-2	TRBJ2-5	NA	TGTGCCAGCAGCTCCCCCTTTGGCGGGGGGGCGGCCTCGGCACAAGAGACCCAGTACTTC	CASSSPFGGGAASAQETQYF
TRBD2	TRBV20-1	TRBJ2-5	NA	TGCAGTGCTCTTAGCGGGAATGGTTACAATGAGCAGTACTTC	CSALSGNGYNEQYF
NA	TRBV15	TRBJ1-6	NA	TGTGCCACCAGCAGAGAAGGCCAGGGTAATTCACCCCTCCACTTT	CATSREGQGNSPLHF
TRBD2	TRBV2	TRBJ2-7	NA	TGTGCCAGCAGCACGGGACTAGCGGTCGAGCAGTACTTC	CASSTGLAVEQYF
TRBD2	TRBV3-1	TRBJ2-7	NA	TGTGCCAGCAGCCAAAGCGGGGGGCCCAACTACGAGCAGTACTTC	CASSQSGGPNYEQYF
TRBD1	TRBV12-3/TRBV12-4	TRBJ1-1	many	TGTGCCAGCAGGGGACAGATGAACACTGAAGCTTTCTTT	CASRGQMNTEAFF
NA	TRBV7-2	TRBJ2-5	few	TGTGCCAGCAGCCGAGGCCACGAAGAGACCCAGTACTTC	CASSRGHEETQYF
NA	TRBV7-2	TRBJ1-1	few	TGTGCCAGCAGCTTGTTCGGCGGAGTGAACACTGAAGCTTTCTTT	CASSLFGGVNTEAFF
NA	TRBV7-9	TRBJ1-2	once	TGTGCCAGCAGCTCGGCAGGGGAAGCTAGCTATGGCTACACCTTC	CASSSAGEASYGYTF
NA	TRBV20-1	TRBJ2-3	NA	TGCAGTGCTAGAGCCGTGGGACAATTTAGCACAGATACGCAGTATTTT	CSARAVGQFSTDTQYF
TRBD2	TRBV7-9	TRBJ2-1	NA	TGTGCCAGCAGCTTACGGACTAGCGGAGGTACCTACAATGAGCAGTTCTTC	CASSLRTSGGTYNEQFF
NA	TRBV28	TRBJ2-1	few	TGTGCCAGCAGTTTACGCCCTGGGATCTACAATGAGCAGTTCTTC	CASSLRPGIYNEQFF
TRBD2	TRBV20-1	TRBJ2-3	few	TGCAGTGCTAGGGACGTGGGGACTAATTCAGATACGCAGTATTTT	CSARDVGTNSDTQYF
NA	TRBV2	TRBJ2-3	few	TGTGCCAGCAGTGAAGCGCTTTGGGGGCGAAACACAGATACGCAGTATTTT	CASSEALWGRNTDTQYF
NA	TRBV12-3/TRBV12-4	TRBJ1-4	many	TGTGCCAGCAGTTTTGTCCTTAATGAAAAACTGTTTTTT	CASSFVLNEKLFF
NA	TRBV7-9	TRBJ2-1	NA	TGTGCCAGCAGCTCGATACTAGTTTCTGAGCAGTTCTTC	CASSSILVSEQFF
TRBD2	TRBV20-1	TRBJ2-3	few	TGCAGTGCTAACCCCCTACTAGCGGGAGTGACAGATACGCAGTATTTT	CSANPLLAGVTDTQYF
NA	TRBV30	TRBJ2-7	NA	TGTGCCTGGACTAGCTCCTACGAGCAGTACTTC	CAWTSSYEQYF
NA	TRBV7-6	TRBJ2-6	NA	TGTGCCAGCAGCGGCCCTGTATCCTCTGGGGCCAACGTCCTGACTTTC	CASSGPVSSGANVLTF
NA	TRBV20-1	TRBJ2-6	NA	TGCAGTGCTAGGCACCAGGGGGGATGGACTTTC	CSARHQGGWTF
NA	TRBV30	TRBJ2-3	NA	TGTGCCTGGAGTGCACGAGCGGGCAGCACAGATACGCAGTATTTT	CAWSARAGSTDTQYF
TRBD1	TRBV6-6	TRBJ1-6	NA	TGTGCCAGCAGTCAACGGGACAGATATTCACCCCTCCACTTT	CASSQRDRYSPLHF
NA	TRBV4-1	TRBJ2-5	many	TGCGCCAGCAGCCCGGGGACCAAAAATCAAGAGACCCAGTACTTC	CASSPGTKNQETQYF
NA	TRBV6-5	TRBJ2-5	NA	TGTGCCAGCAGACTGGATGTCTACAATGAGCAGTACTTC	CASRLDVYNEQYF
TRBD2	TRBV2	TRBJ2-3	NA	TGTGCCAGCAGCGAACCGGGAGGAGCGTCAGATACGCAGTATTTT	CASSEPGGASDTQYF
NA	TRBV20-1	TRBJ2-1	NA	TGCAGTGCTACAAACGAGCAGTTCTTC	CSATNEQFF
NA	TRBV4-1	TRBJ2-2	NA	TGCGCCAGCAGCCCGACTAGTGGTGTCGGGGAGCTGTTTTTT	CASSPTSGVGELFF
TRBD2	TRBV20-1	TRBJ2-1	NA	TGCAGTGCTCTAGGGGTAGGGAGCAGCGGGAGGGCTGAGCAGTTCTTC	CSALGVGSSGRAEQFF
TRBD1	TRBV6-5	TRBJ1-2	few	TGTGCCAGCAGTTACTCGATAGCAGCCGGGACAGCCCCAGAACGGGACTATGGCTACACCTTC	CASSYSIAAGTAPERDYGYTF
NA	TRBV10-3	TRBJ2-5	NA	TGTGCCGCAGGGGACCCGGAGACCCAGTACTTC	CAAGDPETQYF
TRBD2	TRBV20-1	TRBJ2-1	NA	TGCAGTGCTAGAGTCCTGACGAGCGGGAGCTCCTACAATGAGCAGTTCTTC	CSARVLTSGSSYNEQFF
TRBD2	TRBV12-5	TRBJ2-3	few	TGTGCTAGTGACGAACCCCCCCCTAGCGGTGAGGATACGCAGTATTTT	CASDEPPPSGEDTQYF
NA	TRBV7-8	TRBJ2-5	NA	TGTGCCAGCAGCTTAGCGAATCCGAGACTAGGAGGGTCCCAGTACTTC	CASSLANPRLGGSQYF
TRBD1	TRBV12-3/TRBV12-4	TRBJ1-5	NA	TGTGCCAGCAGTTTAGGTCCGGGACAGCTCAATCAGCCCCAGCATTTT	CASSLGPGQLNQPQHF
NA	TRBV20-1	TRBJ2-5	NA	TGCAGTGCTAGTTGGCAGAACCAAGAGGCCCAGTACTTC	CSASWQNQEAQYF
TRBD2	TRBV4-1	TRBJ2-7	NA	TGCGCCAGCAGCCAAGGTTCTAGCGGGGGGGCCGGCTACGAGCAGTACTTC	CASSQGSSGGAGYEQYF
TRBD2	TRBV7-8	TRBJ2-7	few	TGTGCCAGCAGCTTAGGGGGGACTACTACTTACGAGCAGTACTTC	CASSLGGTTTYEQYF
NA	TRBV5-1	TRBJ2-5	NA	TGCGCCAGCAGGAGTATGGGGGTATGGTACTTC	CASRSMGVWYF
TRBD2	TRBV7-9	TRBJ2-3	few	TGTGCCAGCAGCTTAGACCTCATCTCGAGCGGGAGGGCCGCAGATACGCAGTATTTT	CASSLDLISSGRAADTQYF
TRBD1	TRBV3-1	TRBJ1-3	NA	TGTGCCAGCAGCCAAACGACAGGGCCTGGAAACACCATATATTTT	CASSQTTGPGNTIYF
NA	TRBV7-2	TRBJ2-5	few	TGTGCCAGCAGCGCCCGACTAGGATCCCAAGAGACCCAGTACTTC	CASSARLGSQETQYF
NA	TRBV4-1	TRBJ2-7	NA	TGCGCCAGCAGCCAACTACCCGAGGGGAGTTCGCGAAATGAGCAGTACTTC	CASSQLPEGSSRNEQYF
NA	TRBV28	TRBJ2-2	few	TGTGCCAGCAGTTCCCCGGGGAACACCGGGGAGCTGTTTTTT	CASSSPGNTGELFF
NA	TRBV6-5	TRBJ1-2	NA	TGTGCCAGCAGTTCCCCACAGGACCGCACCCTCTATGGCTACACCTTC	CASSSPQDRTLYGYTF
NA	TRBV7-2	TRBJ1-2	NA	TGTGCCAGCAGCCCGCCGGTGGCTAACTATGGCTACACCTTC	CASSPPVANYGYTF
NA	TRBV4-1	TRBJ2-3	NA	TGCGCCAGCAGCCAAGATTACTCCCGACTAATTAGCACAGATACGCAGTATTTT	CASSQDYSRLISTDTQYF
NA	TRBV6-6	TRBJ1-4	NA	TGTGCCAGCAGTTACTCGCGGGGAGACTGGGGTGAAAAACTGTTTTTT	CASSYSRGDWGEKLFF
NA	TRBV20-1	TRBJ1-2	many	TGCAGTGCTAGCGGGCAGGACTATGGCTACACCTTC	CSASGQDYGYTF